Listed below are T cell receptor beta chains from one sample, sequenced in a study of shared T cell receptors in the human thymus. Libraries were prepared by immunoSEQ multiplex PCR; TCRdb keeps only in-frame clonotypes and omits some of them. The table shows hundreds of thousands of clones, with 85% to 90% occurring only once. This sample was also put to use in a study of human thymus T cells.

The specimen was thymocytes. Every receptor here comes from a boy younger than two with a congenital heart defect. Each CDR3 is given with its conserved first and last residue.

>TRBV19|17
CASSIGDRDPGGNTIYF
>TRBV6-1|15
CASSDLVSGSNEQFF
>TRBV6-1|15
CASLNRLAAYNEQFF
>TRBV9|14
CASSGVGGYNEQFF
>TRBV5-6|16
CASSLAGPATNEKLFF
>TRBV6-6|16
CASSYSGDRGEDGYTF
>TRBV6-5|16
CASSSGLAGDRGEQYF
>TRBV19|15
CASSTGQGAVSEQYF
>TRBV19|16
CASSPVWLAFTDTQYF
>TRBV5-4|16
CASSRTSGRVADTQYF
>TRBV5-1|16
CASSQGLAGDTGELFF
>TRBV10-2|12
CASGPGHQPQHF
>TRBV12-5|17
CASGLGVGAGDHNEQFF
>TRBV7-9|15
CASSLVGLDTGELFF
>TRBV27|15
CASSLRTGSQETQYF
>TRBV9|14
CASSAVGETDTQYF